The next 28 T cell receptor beta chains were all read from a single sample in a study of blood T cell repertoires in COVID-19. The assay was immunoSEQ multiplex PCR, and TCRdb's table has in-frame clones only and misses some. The repertoire holds roughly 140,000 clones, with more than 75% as singletons. Sequencing input: peripheral blood. The receptors shown here come from a man in his 60s with acute or convalescent COVID-19.

The V call is TRBV28, the J call TRBJ2-1; 7 positions agree with TRBD1. The CDR3 runs 15 residues. In germline, CDR1 is MDHEN, CDR2 SYDVKM. V lost 6 bases, J lost 5 bases, and 10 bases stayed unmatched. CDR3 nucleotide sequence: TGTGCCAGCAGCAACAGGGGTGAATTGCACAATGAGCAGTTCTTC. As protein: CASSNRGELHNEQFF.

The sample holds one count of this clone. The V and J genes are TRBV7-2 and TRBJ2-5; 8 bases line up with TRBD1. The CDR3 is 17 residues long. J gave up 1 base and V 1 base, and 8 bases lay outside the gene matches. Germline V gives CDR1 SGHTA, CDR2 FQGNSA. CDR3 nucleotide sequence: TGTGCCAGCAGCTTAGTAGGGCAGGGGGCTGTCCAAGAGACCCAGTACTTC. Its translation: CASSLVGQGAVQETQYF.

The J gene is TRBJ2-1, the V gene TRBV2; 7 nucleotides match TRBD2. V lost 1 base, J lost 2 bases, and 2 bases stayed unmatched. Germline-derived CDR1 and CDR2 are SNHLY and FYNNEI. This CDR3 has 15 amino acids. The CDR3 here is CASSEGLAAYNEQFF. Written as DNA, the CDR3 is TGTGCCAGCAGTGAAGGTCTAGCGGCCTACAATGAGCAGTTCTTC.

The chain joins TRBV6-5 to TRBJ2-5; 9 bases map to TRBD1. Trimming cost V 7 bases and J 4 bases; bases outside gene matches: 7. The CDR3 totals 14 residues. Per germline, CDR1 MNHEY and CDR2 SVGAGI. Here the CDR3 DNA reads TGTGCCAGCAACCGCCCGGGACAGGGAGAGACCCAGTACTTC. Its translation: CASNRPGQGETQYF.

V gene TRBV28 combines with J gene TRBJ2-3; D might be TRBD1 (6 bases). From germline, CDR1 is MDHEN and CDR2 SYDVKM. CDR3 length: 18 residues. Trimming took 3 bases from V and 3 from J, leaving 22 bases between them. The CDR3 protein is CASSLFSYRERATDTQYF. The CDR3 DNA sequence: TGTGCCAGCAGTTTGTTCAGCTACAGGGAAAGGGCTACAGATACGCAGTATTTT.

The genes are TRBV11-2 and TRBJ2-5, with D hard to call. CDR1 and CDR2 (germline): SGHAT, FQNNGV. CDR3 length: 14 amino acids. With 2 bases removed from V and 4 bases from J, the gap between germline ends came to 11 bases. Here the CDR3 reads CASSLLARGETQYF. CDR3 nucleotide sequence: TGTGCCAGCAGCTTACTTGCCAGAGGAGAGACCCAGTACTTC.

The count of this clone is one. The gene calls are TRBV19 and TRBJ2-7; D is unclear. The CDR3 contains 13 residues. V was trimmed by 2 bases and J by 0 bases, leaving 5 bases between them. Germline assignment: CDR1 LNHDA and CDR2 SQIVND (reference sequence). The CDR3 sequence: CASSISTSYEQYF. The CDR3, as DNA: TGTGCCAGTAGTATAAGCACCTCCTACGAGCAGTACTTC.

The chain recombines TRBV10-3 with TRBJ2-7; TRBD1 aligns across 9 bases. The germline V gene has CDR1 ENHRY and CDR2 SYGVKD. Unmatched junction bases numbered 3, after V lost 2 bases and J lost 7 bases. The CDR3 totals 13 residues. CDR3 sequence (DNA): TGTGCCATCAGTGAGACAGGGGGCGGGGAGCAGTACTTC. Amino acids: CAISETGGGEQYF.

The chain joins TRBV5-1 to TRBJ1-5; D gene uncertain. Germline V gene data show CDR1 as SGHRS and CDR2 as YFSETQ. CDR3 length equals 15 residues. V was pared by 5 bases and J by 0 bases, with 12 bases between. The CDR3 protein is CASSFDGSSNQPQHF. The DNA of the CDR3 is TGCGCCAGCAGTTTCGACGGGAGTAGCAATCAGCCCCAGCATTTT.

The chain couples TRBV18 to TRBJ2-7; 10 bases agree with TRBD2. The CDR3 is 15 residues long. After removal of 6 bases from V and 2 bases from J, the junction contained 7 bases not matched to a gene. Germline loops: CDR1 KGHSH, CDR2 LQKENI. CDR3 DNA: TGTGCCAGCTCGCCAGCGGGAGGGTCTACCTACGAGCAGTACTTC. It translates to CASSPAGGSTYEQYF.

The J gene is TRBJ1-1, the V gene TRBV28, with D perhaps matching TRBD1 (6 bases). Germline V lookup: CDR1 MDHEN, CDR2 SYDVKM. The CDR3 sequence is 16 residues long. Trimming removed 4 bases at V and 0 bases at J, with 15 bases between. CDR3 coding DNA: TGTGCCAGCAGTTCCTCAGGGGAACCCATGAACACTGAAGCTTTCTTT. As protein: CASSSSGEPMNTEAFF.

The chain has TRBV7-8 and TRBJ1-1, with a possible D match to TRBD1 (6 bases). V gave up 3 bases and J gave up 0 bases, with 11 bases separating them. Germline CDR1 and CDR2: SGHVS and FQNEAQ. The CDR3 is 15 amino acids. CDR3 sequence (DNA): TGTGCCAGCAGCTTGGGGGACACCATGAACACTGAAGCTTTCTTT. This gives the protein CASSLGDTMNTEAFF.

The chain joins TRBV11-2 to TRBJ2-7; 8 bases line up with TRBD1. The V gene's germline CDR1 is SGHAT and CDR2 FQNNGV. V dropped 5 bases and J dropped 2; count of bases not matched to a gene: 5. This CDR3 region has 14 residues. The CDR3 DNA follows: TGTGCCAGCAGCAGGACAGGGACCCCCTACGAGCAGTACTTC. Translated, it gives CASSRTGTPYEQYF.

The genes are TRBV7-8 and TRBJ2-3, with 8 bases identical to TRBD1. The CDR3 loop spans 16 amino acids. Per germline, CDR1 SGHVS and CDR2 FQNEAQ. Trimming removed 1 base from V and 3 bases from J; junction bases left unmatched: 6. CDR3 loop: CASSLGQGRWTDTQYF. The CDR3 bases are TGTGCCAGCAGCTTAGGACAGGGGCGGTGGACAGATACGCAGTATTTT.

CDR3 loop: CASSAGQGGYGYTF. The CDR3 DNA follows: TGTGCCAGCAGTGCGGGACAGGGAGGGTATGGCTACACCTTC. The chain links TRBV27 to TRBJ1-2; 9 bases fit TRBD1. The V segment lost 5 bases and the J segment 5 bases; nucleotides outside the gene matches: 6. The CDR3 sequence is 14 residues long. The germline V gene has CDR1 MNHEY and CDR2 SMNVEV (reference sequence).

The CDR3 spells CAWAPFRAGGSSYNEQFF. The CDR3 DNA reads TGTGCCTGGGCTCCCTTTCGAGCGGGAGGGAGCTCCTACAATGAGCAGTTCTTC. This chain uses TRBV30 with TRBJ2-1; 10 bases match TRBD2. This CDR3 is built from 18 residues. Germline CDR1 GTSNPN, CDR2 SVGIG (reference sequence). V was clipped by 5 bases and J by 0 bases; unmatched bases: 13. Full variable domain (outside the CDR3, taken from reference TRBV30 and TRBJ2-1): SQTIHQWPATLVQPVGSPLSLECTVEGTSNPNLYWYRQAAGRGLQLLFYSVGIGQISSEVPQNLSASRPQDRQFILSSKKLLLSDSGFYLCAWAPFRAGGSSYNEQFFGPGTRLTVL.

In its sample, this clone was seen many times. The V and J genes are TRBV24-1 and TRBJ2-1, with 8 positions matching TRBD1. V dropped 4 bases and J dropped 5; count of bases not matched to a gene: 9. CDR1 KGHDR and CDR2 SFDVKD come from the germline V gene. The CDR3 has 16 amino acids. The CDR3 loop is CATSDPGQGLDNEQFF. The DNA of the CDR3 is TGTGCCACCAGTGACCCCGGACAGGGTTTGGACAATGAGCAGTTCTTC.

The chain carries TRBV7-9 and TRBJ1-4; no clear D. The V end was cut by 3 bases, the J end by 8 bases, with 7 bases between. Germline CDR1 reads SEHNR; CDR2 reads FQNEAQ (reference sequence). This CDR3 is 12 amino acids long. The CDR3 bases are TGTGCCAGCAGCTTCCCCCAGGAAAAACTGTTTTTT. It specifies CASSFPQEKLFF. The whole variable domain, filled in from reference TRBV7-9 and TRBJ1-4, reads DTGVSQNPRHKITKRGQNVTFRCDPISEHNRLYWYRQTLGQGPEFLTYFQNEAQLEKSRLLSDRFSAERPKGSFSTLEIQRTEQGDSAMYLCASSFPQEKLFFGSGTQLSVL.

This chain links TRBV6-5 with TRBJ2-5; D perhaps matches TRBD2 (6 bases). This CDR3 comprises 14 residues. Germline loops: CDR1 MNHEY, CDR2 SVGAGI. The CDR3, as DNA: TGTGTAACTGGGAGTGGGGGGAACCAAGAGACCCAGTACTTC. It yields the protein CVTGSGGNQETQYF.

This rearrangement joins TRBV21-1 to TRBJ2-5; whether TRBD1, the table's D call, matches the DNA was not checked. TRBV21-1 is flagged as a pseudogene. This CDR3 comprises 16 residues. As DNA, the CDR3 is TGTGCCAGCAGCAAAAATTACAGGGGTTTGCAAGAGACCCAGTACTTC. This sequence encodes CASSKNYRGLQETQYF.

V is TRBV9 and J is TRBJ2-5; 11 bases line up with TRBD2. Germline-derived CDR1 and CDR2 are SGDLS and YYNGEE. The V and J ends lost 0 bases and 4 bases, in that order; junction bases with no gene match: 5. The CDR3 totals 16 residues. CDR3 protein: CASSVGIAGGSETQYF. CDR3 sequence (DNA): TGTGCCAGCAGCGTAGGAATAGCGGGAGGGTCAGAGACCCAGTACTTC.

The V and J genes are TRBV5-6 and TRBJ2-7; 9 nucleotides agree with TRBD1. This CDR3 is built from 15 residues. V shed 3 bases and J 4 bases; nucleotides not matched to a gene: 8. Germline V gene lookup returns CDR1 SGHDT and CDR2 YYEEEE. CDR3 residues: CASSSPGQGGYEQYF. DNA for the CDR3: TGTGCCAGCAGCTCCCCGGGACAGGGTGGGTACGAGCAGTACTTC.

The rearrangement joins TRBV9 to TRBJ1-1; D is undetermined. The CDR3 is 14 residues long. The V gene's germline CDR1 is SGDLS and CDR2 YYNGEE. Trimming took off 2 bases at V and 2 bases at J, with 10 bases between the two ends. The CDR3 nucleotides are TGTGCCAGCAGCGTTGGCAGTTTTAACACTGAAGCTTTCTTT. Encoded protein: CASSVGSFNTEAFF.

The chain joins TRBV4-1 to TRBJ2-7, with 7 nucleotides matching TRBD2. Germline CDR1 is MGHRA and CDR2 is YSYEKL. J lost 4 bases, V lost 1 base, and 4 bases had no gene match. The CDR3 length is 14 residues. CDR3 coding DNA: TGCGCCAGCAGCCAAGCGGGAGGAAATTACGAGCAGTACTTC. As protein: CASSQAGGNYEQYF.

The rearrangement links TRBV19 to TRBJ2-7; possible D gene TRBD2, 6 bases. Germline V gene lookup returns CDR1 LNHDA and CDR2 SQIVND (reference sequence). The CDR3 runs 13 residues. V lost 6 bases and J 3 bases, leaving 12 bases between the germline ends. In DNA, the CDR3 is TGTGCCAGTAGGATATGGGGGGTCTACGAGCAGTACTTC. This sequence encodes CASRIWGVYEQYF.

The chain combines TRBV4-2 with TRBJ2-5, with 8 bases aligning to TRBD1. V was clipped by 4 bases and J by 6 bases; unmatched bases: 10. CDR1 is LGHNA, CDR2 YNFKEQ, per germline. The CDR3 has 15 residues. CDR3 region: CASSRDRTGLKTQYF. The DNA for the CDR3 is TGTGCCAGCAGCCGGGATAGGACAGGGCTGAAGACCCAGTACTTC.

The chain has TRBV19 and TRBJ2-7; 10 positions match TRBD2. The germline gives CDR1 LNHDA, CDR2 SQIVND (reference sequence). CDR3 length: 15 amino acids. V lost 0 bases, J lost 5 bases, and 4 bases stayed unmatched. CDR3 protein: CASSIESSGSDEQYF. The CDR3 coding sequence is TGTGCCAGTAGTATAGAATCTAGCGGGAGCGACGAGCAGTACTTC.

V usage is TRBV2 and J usage is TRBJ2-1; D remains ambiguous. The length of the CDR3 is 11 residues. In germline, CDR1 is SNHLY, CDR2 FYNNEI. Trimming pared 0 bases from V and 10 bases from J, leaving 4 bases between. The chain's CDR3 is CASSEAAEQFF. The DNA for the CDR3 is TGTGCCAGCAGTGAAGCGGCAGAGCAGTTCTTC.